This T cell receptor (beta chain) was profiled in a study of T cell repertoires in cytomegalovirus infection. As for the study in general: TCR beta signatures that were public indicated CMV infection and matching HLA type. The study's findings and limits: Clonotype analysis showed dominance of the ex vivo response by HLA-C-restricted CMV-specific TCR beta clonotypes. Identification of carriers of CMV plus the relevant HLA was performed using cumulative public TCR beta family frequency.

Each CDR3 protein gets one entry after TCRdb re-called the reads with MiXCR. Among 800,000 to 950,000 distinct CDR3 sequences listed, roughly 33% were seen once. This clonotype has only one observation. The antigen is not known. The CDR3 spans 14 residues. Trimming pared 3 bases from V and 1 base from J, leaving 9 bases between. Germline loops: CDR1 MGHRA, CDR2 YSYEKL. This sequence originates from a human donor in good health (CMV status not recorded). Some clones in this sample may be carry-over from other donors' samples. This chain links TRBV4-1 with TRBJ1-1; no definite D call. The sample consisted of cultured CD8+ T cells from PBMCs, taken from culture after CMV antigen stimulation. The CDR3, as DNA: TGCGCCAGCAGCCACACAGCAGGGAACACTGAAGCTTTCTTT. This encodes CASSHTAGNTEAFF.